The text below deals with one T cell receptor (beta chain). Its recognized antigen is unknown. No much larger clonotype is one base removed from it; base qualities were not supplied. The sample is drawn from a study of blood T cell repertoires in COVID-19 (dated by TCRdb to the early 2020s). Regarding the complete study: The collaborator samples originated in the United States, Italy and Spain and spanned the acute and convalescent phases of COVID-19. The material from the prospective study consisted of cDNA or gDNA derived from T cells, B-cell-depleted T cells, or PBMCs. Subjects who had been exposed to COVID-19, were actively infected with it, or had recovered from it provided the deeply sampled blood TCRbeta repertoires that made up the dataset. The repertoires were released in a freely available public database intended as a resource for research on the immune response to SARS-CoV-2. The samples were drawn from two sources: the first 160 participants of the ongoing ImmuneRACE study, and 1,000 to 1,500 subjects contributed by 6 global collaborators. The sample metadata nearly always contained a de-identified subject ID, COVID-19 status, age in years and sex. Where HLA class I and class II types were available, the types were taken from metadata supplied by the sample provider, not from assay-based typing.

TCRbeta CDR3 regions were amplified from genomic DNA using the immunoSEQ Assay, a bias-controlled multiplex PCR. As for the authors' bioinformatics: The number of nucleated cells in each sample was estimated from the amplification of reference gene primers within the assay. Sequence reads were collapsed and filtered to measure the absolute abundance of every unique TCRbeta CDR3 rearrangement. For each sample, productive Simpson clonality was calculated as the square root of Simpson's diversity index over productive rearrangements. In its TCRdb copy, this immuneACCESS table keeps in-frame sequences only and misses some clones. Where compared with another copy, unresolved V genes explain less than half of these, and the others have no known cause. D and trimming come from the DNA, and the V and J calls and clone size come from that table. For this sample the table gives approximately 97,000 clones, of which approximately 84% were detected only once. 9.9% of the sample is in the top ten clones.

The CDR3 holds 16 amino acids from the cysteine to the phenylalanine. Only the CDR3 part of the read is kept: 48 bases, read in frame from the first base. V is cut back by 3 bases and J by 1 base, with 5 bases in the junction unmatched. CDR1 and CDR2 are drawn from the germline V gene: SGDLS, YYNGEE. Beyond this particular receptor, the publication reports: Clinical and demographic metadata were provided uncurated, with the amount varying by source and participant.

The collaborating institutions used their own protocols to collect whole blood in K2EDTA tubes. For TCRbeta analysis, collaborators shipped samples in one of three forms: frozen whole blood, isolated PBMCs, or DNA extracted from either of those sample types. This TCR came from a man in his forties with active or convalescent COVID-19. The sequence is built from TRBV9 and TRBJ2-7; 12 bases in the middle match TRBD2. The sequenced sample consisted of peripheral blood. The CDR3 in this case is CASSASGTSGSYEQYF. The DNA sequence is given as TGTGCCAGCAGCGCCAGTGGGACTAGCGGGTCCTACGAGCAGTACTTC.